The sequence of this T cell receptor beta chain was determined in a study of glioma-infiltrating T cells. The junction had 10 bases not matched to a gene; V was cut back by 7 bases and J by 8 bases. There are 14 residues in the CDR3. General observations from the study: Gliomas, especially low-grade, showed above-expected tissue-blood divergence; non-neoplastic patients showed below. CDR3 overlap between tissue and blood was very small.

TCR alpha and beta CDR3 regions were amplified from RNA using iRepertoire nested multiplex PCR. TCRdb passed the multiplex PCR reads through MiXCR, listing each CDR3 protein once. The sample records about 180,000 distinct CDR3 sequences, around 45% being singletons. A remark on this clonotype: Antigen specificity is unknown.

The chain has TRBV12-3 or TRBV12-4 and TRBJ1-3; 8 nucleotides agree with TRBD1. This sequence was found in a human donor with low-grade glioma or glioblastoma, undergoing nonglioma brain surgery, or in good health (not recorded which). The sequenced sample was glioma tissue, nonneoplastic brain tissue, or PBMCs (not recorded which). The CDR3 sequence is CASNKQGVGDTIYF. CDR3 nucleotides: TGTGCCAGCAACAAACAGGGGGTAGGGGACACCATATATTTT.